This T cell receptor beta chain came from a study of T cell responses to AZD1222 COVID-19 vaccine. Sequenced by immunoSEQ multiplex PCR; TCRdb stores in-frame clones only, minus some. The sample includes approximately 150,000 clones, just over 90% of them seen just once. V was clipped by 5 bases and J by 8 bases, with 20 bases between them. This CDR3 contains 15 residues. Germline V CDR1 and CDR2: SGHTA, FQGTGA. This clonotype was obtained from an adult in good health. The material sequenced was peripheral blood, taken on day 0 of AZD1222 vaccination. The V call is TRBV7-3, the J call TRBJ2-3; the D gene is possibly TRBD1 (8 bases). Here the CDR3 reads CASSPPGQGGGTQYF. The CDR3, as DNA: TGTGCCAGCAGCCCCCCTGGACAGGGCGGGGGTACGCAGTATTTT.